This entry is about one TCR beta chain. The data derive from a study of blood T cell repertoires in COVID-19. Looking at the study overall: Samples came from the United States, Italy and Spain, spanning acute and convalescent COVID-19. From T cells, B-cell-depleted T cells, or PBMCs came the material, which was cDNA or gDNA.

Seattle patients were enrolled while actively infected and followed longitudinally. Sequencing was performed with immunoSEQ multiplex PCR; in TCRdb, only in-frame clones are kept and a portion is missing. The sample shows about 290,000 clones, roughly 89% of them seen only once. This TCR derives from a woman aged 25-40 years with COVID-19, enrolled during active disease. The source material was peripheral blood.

The CDR3 is CASSSGTSGYNEQFF. In nucleotides, the CDR3 is TGTGCCAGCAGCTCCGGGACTAGCGGATACAATGAGCAGTTCTTC. The chain recombines TRBV5-8 with TRBJ2-1; 11 bases fit TRBD2. After removal of 3 bases from V and 4 bases from J, the junction contained 3 bases not matched to a gene. The CDR3 totals 15 residues. Germline lookup yields CDR1 SGHTS and CDR2 YDEGEE.